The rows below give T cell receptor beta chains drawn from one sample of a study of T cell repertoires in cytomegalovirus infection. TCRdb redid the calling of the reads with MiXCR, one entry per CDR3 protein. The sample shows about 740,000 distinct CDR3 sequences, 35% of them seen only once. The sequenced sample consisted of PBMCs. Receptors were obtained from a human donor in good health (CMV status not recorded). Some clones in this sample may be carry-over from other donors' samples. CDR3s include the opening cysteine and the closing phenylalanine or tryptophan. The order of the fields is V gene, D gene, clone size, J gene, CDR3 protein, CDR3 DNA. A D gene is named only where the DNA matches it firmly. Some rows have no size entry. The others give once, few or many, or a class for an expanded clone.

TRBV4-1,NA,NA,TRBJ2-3,CASSQPSRGSRDTQYF,TGCGCCAGCAGCCAACCTTCCAGGGGTTCACGCGATACGCAGTATTTT
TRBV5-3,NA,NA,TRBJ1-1,CASSLALGTFF,TGTGCCAGCAGCTTGGCCCTCGGGACTTTCTTT
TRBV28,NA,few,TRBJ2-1,CASSLIGVSTNNEQFF,TGTGCCAGCAGTTTAATAGGTGTCAGTACCAACAATGAGCAGTTCTTC
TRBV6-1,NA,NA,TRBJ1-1,CASSEATAHTEAFF,TGTGCCAGCAGTGAAGCCACGGCCCACACTGAAGCTTTCTTT
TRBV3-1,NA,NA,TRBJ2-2,CASRYRNTGELFF,TGTGCCAGCAGATACCGGAACACCGGGGAGCTGTTTTTT
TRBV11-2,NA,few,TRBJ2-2,CASSSWDTNTGELFF,TGTGCCAGCAGCTCTTGGGACACGAACACCGGGGAGCTGTTTTTT
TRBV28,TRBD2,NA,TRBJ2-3,CASSSSSGRALDTQYF,TGTGCCAGCAGTTCATCTAGCGGGAGGGCCTTGGATACGCAGTATTTT
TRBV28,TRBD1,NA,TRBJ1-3,CASSLDRGPTRNTIYF,TGTGCCAGCAGTTTGGACAGGGGTCCAACCCGAAACACCATATATTTT
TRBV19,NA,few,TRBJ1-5,CASSTPRAGSRSNQPQHF,TGTGCCAGTAGTACTCCCCGGGCAGGGAGTCGAAGCAATCAGCCCCAGCATTTT
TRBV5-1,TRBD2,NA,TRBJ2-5,CASSLFGGTLKETQYF,TGCGCCAGCAGCTTGTTCGGGGGGACCCTGAAAGAGACCCAGTACTTC
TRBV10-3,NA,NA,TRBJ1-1,CAISVQENTEAFF,TGTGCCATCAGTGTACAGGAGAACACTGAAGCTTTCTTT
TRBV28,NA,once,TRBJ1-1,CASSLAYGQPNTEAFF,TGTGCCAGCAGTTTAGCCTATGGACAGCCGAACACTGAAGCTTTCTTT
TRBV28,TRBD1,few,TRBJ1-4,CASSSTSGGAEKLFF,TGTGCCAGCAGTAGCACCTCAGGGGGCGCGGAAAAACTGTTTTTT
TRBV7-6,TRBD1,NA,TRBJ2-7,CASSRDRDEQYF,TGTGCCAGCAGCCGGGACAGGGACGAGCAGTACTTC
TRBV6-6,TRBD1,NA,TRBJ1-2,CASSYADRAGGYTF,TGTGCCAGCAGTTACGCAGACAGGGCGGGAGGCTACACCTTC
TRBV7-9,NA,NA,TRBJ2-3,CASSLLQTTSTDTQYF,TGTGCCAGCAGCTTATTACAGACGACTAGCACAGATACGCAGTATTTT
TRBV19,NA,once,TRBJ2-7,CASSYRTSDEQYF,TGTGCCAGTTCTTACCGGACTTCGGACGAGCAGTACTTC
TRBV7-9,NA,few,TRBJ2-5,CASNLQPQETQYF,TGTGCCAGCAATCTACAGCCGCAAGAGACCCAGTACTTC
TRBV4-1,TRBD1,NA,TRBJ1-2,CASSQGQGTGTYGYTF,TGCGCCAGCAGCCAAGGTCAAGGGACAGGGACCTATGGCTACACCTTC
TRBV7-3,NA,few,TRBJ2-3,CASSLSRGSTDTQYF,TGTGCCAGCAGCTTAAGCCGGGGGAGCACAGATACGCAGTATTTT
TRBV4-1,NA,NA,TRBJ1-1,CASSPSGGLNTEAFF,TGCGCCAGCAGCCCCTCGGGGGGACTGAACACTGAAGCTTTCTTT
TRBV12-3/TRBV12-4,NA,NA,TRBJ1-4,CASLSGEKLFF,TGTGCCAGCCTCTCGGGTGAAAAACTGTTTTTT
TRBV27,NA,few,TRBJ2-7,CASSFRGALYEQYF,TGTGCCAGCAGTTTCAGAGGGGCCCTATACGAGCAGTACTTC
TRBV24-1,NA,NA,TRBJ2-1,CATSQSGRYNEQFF,TGTGCCACCAGTCAGAGCGGCCGCTACAATGAGCAGTTCTTC
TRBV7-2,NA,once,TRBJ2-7,CASSPVGQAYEQYF,TGTGCCAGCAGCCCGGTGGGTCAGGCCTACGAGCAGTACTTC
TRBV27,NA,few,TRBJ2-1,CASSVRLFDEQFF,TGTGCCAGCTCTGTTCGGCTTTTCGATGAGCAGTTCTTC
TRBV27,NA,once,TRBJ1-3,CASSLRRGSGNTIYF,TGTGCCAGCAGTTTAAGAAGGGGATCTGGAAACACCATATATTTT
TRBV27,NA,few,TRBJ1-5,CASSLSDGPQHF,TGTGCCAGCAGTCTATCCGATGGGCCCCAGCATTTT
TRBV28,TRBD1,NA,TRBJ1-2,CASSRIGQGRRGYTF,TGTGCCAGCAGCAGAATTGGACAGGGTCGGCGAGGCTACACCTTC
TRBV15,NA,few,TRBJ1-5,CATSRGRVDQPQHF,TGTGCCACCAGCAGAGGCAGGGTGGATCAGCCCCAGCATTTT
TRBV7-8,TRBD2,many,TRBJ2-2,CASSLARASGSVAGELFF,TGTGCCAGCAGCTTAGCGAGGGCTAGCGGGAGTGTTGCCGGGGAGCTGTTTTTT
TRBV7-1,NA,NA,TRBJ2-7,CASMDSLGYEQYF,TGTGCCAGCATGGACTCCCTTGGTTACGAGCAGTACTTC
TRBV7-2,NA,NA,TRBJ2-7,CASGLEGGLSYEQYF,TGTGCCAGCGGCTTAGAGGGGGGCCTCTCCTACGAGCAGTACTTC
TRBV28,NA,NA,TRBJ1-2,CASVGGIKDGYTF,TGTGCCTCCGTCGGGGGCATAAAGGATGGCTACACCTTC
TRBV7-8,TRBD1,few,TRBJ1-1,CASSDSGTGGRSEAFF,TGTGCCAGCAGCGATTCCGGGACAGGGGGCAGGTCTGAAGCTTTCTTT
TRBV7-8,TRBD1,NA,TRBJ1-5,CASSPPGQGHSNQPQHF,TGTGCCAGCAGCCCCCCGGGACAGGGACATAGCAATCAGCCCCAGCATTTT
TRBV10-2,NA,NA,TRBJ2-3,CASSESTVGSTDTQYF,TGCGCCAGCAGTGAGTCGACAGTGGGGAGCACAGATACGCAGTATTTT
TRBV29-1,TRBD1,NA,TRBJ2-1,CSVEGGTGRSYNEQFF,TGCAGCGTTGAGGGGGGGACAGGGCGGTCCTACAATGAGCAGTTCTTC
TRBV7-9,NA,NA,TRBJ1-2,CASSGGTYGYTF,TGTGCCAGCAGTGGGGGGACCTATGGCTACACCTTC
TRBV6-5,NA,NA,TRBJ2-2,CASSYSAWGDGELFF,TGTGCCAGCAGTTACTCCGCGTGGGGAGACGGGGAGCTGTTTTTT
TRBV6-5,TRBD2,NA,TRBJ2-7,CASSPSGGVHEQYF,TGTGCCAGCAGTCCCTCGGGAGGGGTCCACGAGCAGTACTTC
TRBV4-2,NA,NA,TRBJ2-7,CASSQDPTSFGEQYF,TGTGCCAGCAGCCAAGATCCAACTAGCTTTGGCGAGCAGTACTTC
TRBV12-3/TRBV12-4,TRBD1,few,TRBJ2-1,CASRRDRGLVNEQFF,TGTGCCAGCAGACGGGACAGGGGGCTGGTCAATGAGCAGTTCTTC
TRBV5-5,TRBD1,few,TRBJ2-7,CASSFIPGQLYEQYF,TGTGCCAGCAGCTTCATCCCGGGACAGCTCTACGAGCAGTACTTC
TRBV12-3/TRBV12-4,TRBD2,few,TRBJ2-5,CASRLAGGADQETQYF,TGTGCCAGCCGACTAGCGGGGGGGGCAGACCAAGAGACCCAGTACTTC
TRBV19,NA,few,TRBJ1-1,CASSMGVRAFF,TGTGCCAGTAGTATGGGGGTCCGGGCTTTCTTT
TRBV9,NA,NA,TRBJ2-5,CASSVSGEETQYF,TGTGCCAGCAGCGTATCCGGAGAAGAGACCCAGTACTTC
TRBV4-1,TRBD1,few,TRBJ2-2,CASSRTGGAGTGELFF,TGCGCCAGCAGCCGCACAGGGGGCGCGGGCACCGGGGAGCTGTTTTTT
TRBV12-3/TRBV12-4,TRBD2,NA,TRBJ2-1,CASSLTSVQFF,TGTGCCAGCAGCCTCACTAGCGTGCAGTTCTTC
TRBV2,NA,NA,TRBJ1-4,CASALTSSNEKLFF,TGTGCCAGCGCCCTGACATCTTCTAATGAAAAACTGTTTTTT
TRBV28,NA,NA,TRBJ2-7,CASSPSPTGLGEQYF,TGTGCCAGCAGTCCCTCCCCGACGGGACTTGGGGAGCAGTACTTC
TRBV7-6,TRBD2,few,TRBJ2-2,CASSLGTSGRVRGTGELFF,TGTGCCAGCAGCTTAGGGACTAGCGGGAGGGTCCGTGGCACCGGGGAGCTGTTTTTT
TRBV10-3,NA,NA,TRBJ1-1,CAISGVLGAGTEAFF,TGTGCCATCAGTGGGGTTCTGGGGGCCGGCACTGAAGCTTTCTTT
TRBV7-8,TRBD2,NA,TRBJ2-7,CASSVGLAIIYNEQYF,TGTGCCAGCAGCGTTGGACTAGCGATAATATACAATGAGCAGTACTTC